The 8 T cell receptor beta chains listed next were all sequenced from one sample in a study of blood T cell repertoires in COVID-19 (TCRdb year 2020). Library method: the immunoSEQ multiplex PCR assay. Imported from immuneACCESS, the table was reduced by TCRdb to in-frame sequences with V and J called. These copies leave out some clones; in studies compared against another copy, an unresolved V gene accounts for under half, and the cause of the remainder is not known. The sample profile shows more than 250,000 clones; 86% of them were found once. The top ten clones comprise about 9.4% of the sample. The sample comprised PBMCs or T cells enriched from blood (not recorded which). These receptors all stem from a woman between 18 and 29 years old who had recovered from COVID-19.

The table lists this clone with a count of one. The junction shows a germline mismatch at one end, possibly a read error. The CDR3 sequence: CASSSGRAPLRF. For the CDR3, the DNA is TGTGCCAGCTCTAGCGGGAGGGCCCCTTTGCGTTTT. The gene calls are TRBV11-3 and TRBJ2-3; TRBD2 agrees at 12 bases. CDR1 SGHNT and CDR2 YENEEA come from the germline V gene. The CDR3 sequence is 12 residues long.

This chain links TRBV6-5 with TRBJ1-5; D not certain. CDR1 and CDR2 from the germline V gene are MNHEY and SVGAGI. The ends were cut back, 8 bases at V and 4 bases at J, with 6 bases in the middle. The CDR3 extends over 11 amino acids. Here the CDR3 DNA reads TGTGCCAGCCCCCTGAATCAGCCCCAGCATTTT. This codes for CASPLNQPQHF.

The V gene is TRBV30, the J gene TRBJ1-1; 8 bases are shared with TRBD1. The CDR3 is 15 residues long. The germline CDR1 and CDR2 sequences are GTSNPN and SVGIG (reference sequence). Trimming cost V 4 bases and J 5 bases; bases outside gene matches: 12. CDR3 amino acids: CAWTAGQGHTTEAFF. The CDR3 bases are TGTGCCTGGACCGCCGGACAGGGACATACAACTGAAGCTTTCTTT.

The CDR3 spells CSAILGSGRRTEAFF. The CDR3 DNA reads as TGCAGCGCCATCTTAGGGAGTGGCCGGCGTACTGAAGCTTTCTTT. This chain links TRBV29-1 with TRBJ1-1; no firm D call. The germline V gene has CDR1 SQVTM and CDR2 ANQGSEA. Trimming removed 7 bases from V and 5 bases from J, with 23 bases in between. The CDR3 spans 15 residues. Variable domain in full (rest from reference TRBV29-1 and TRBJ1-1): SAVISQKPSRDICQRGTSLTIQCQVDSQVTMMFWYRQQPGQSLTLIATANQGSEATYESGFVIDKFPISRPNLTFSTLTVSNMSPEDSSIYLCSAILGSGRRTEAFFGQGTRLTVV.

The J gene is TRBJ1-2, the V gene TRBV7-9; 12 bases are shared with TRBD1. CDR1 is SEHNR, CDR2 FQNEAQ, per germline (reference sequence). The V and J ends lost 5 bases and 4 bases, in that order; junction bases with no gene match: 5. CDR3 length: 15 residues. The CDR3 is CASSAGQGAGYGYTF. In DNA form, the CDR3 reads TGTGCCAGCAGCGCGGGACAGGGGGCGGGCTATGGCTACACCTTC.

The chain has TRBV7-9 and TRBJ2-1, with D unclear. This CDR3 spans 13 amino acids. Trimming took off 5 bases at V and 5 bases at J, with 10 bases between the two ends. Per the germline V gene, CDR1 is SEHNR and CDR2 is FQNEAQ (reference sequence). The DNA for the CDR3 is TGTGCCAGCAGCCCGACTTACAACAATGAGCAGTTCTTC. It is translated as CASSPTYNNEQFF.

The chain employs TRBV2 and TRBJ1-1, with D perhaps TRBD1 (5 bases). The CDR3 loop spans 17 amino acids. Germline CDR1 SNHLY, CDR2 FYNNEI. V was trimmed by 3 bases and J by 0 bases, leaving 17 bases between them. The CDR3 bases are TGTGCCAGCAGTGATGGGCAGGGTAGTGGAATGAACACTGAAGCTTTCTTT. Protein: CASSDGQGSGMNTEAFF.

The table lists this clone with many counts. V gene TRBV9 combines with J gene TRBJ1-6, with 8 bases lining up with TRBD1. The CDR3 length is 15 residues. With V trimmed by 0 bases and J by 10 bases, 6 bases remained unmatched. CDR1 SGDLS and CDR2 YYNGEE come from the germline V gene. The DNA for the CDR3 is TGTGCCAGCAGCGTAGGGACAGGGCGTGAATCACCCCTCCACTTT. Amino acid sequence: CASSVGTGRESPLHF.